The 5 T cell receptor beta chains below come from one sample, sequenced in a study of blood T cell repertoires in COVID-19. Using immunoSEQ multiplex PCR, the repertoire was profiled, and TCRdb retains in-frame clones only, with some absent. The profile shows roughly 60,000 clones, roughly 90% of them singletons. The sample was peripheral blood. The receptors shown here come from a man in his fifties or sixties with active COVID-19.

On this clone: At the DNA level, this CDR3 is encoded by other sequences in the same sample as well. This rearrangement joins TRBV24-1 to TRBJ2-3; 8 positions agree with TRBD2. Germline V lookup: CDR1 KGHDR, CDR2 SFDVKD. The ends lost 4 bases at V and 1 base at J; junction bases unmatched: 3. The CDR3 has 15 residues. The CDR3 nucleotides read TGTGCCACCAGTGACCCTAGCGGGCGCACAGATACGCAGTATTTT. Translation: CATSDPSGRTDTQYF.

Many counts were recorded for this clone. The CDR3 nucleotides are TGTGCCAGCAGCCAAGGGGTGCAGTACCCCACAGATACGCAGTATTTT. Translated: CASSQGVQYPTDTQYF. The rearrangement uses TRBV11-2 and TRBJ2-3, with a possible D match to TRBD1 (5 bases). Per the germline V gene, CDR1 is SGHAT and CDR2 is FQNNGV. V lost 5 bases to trimming and J lost 2 bases, with 17 bases between them. The CDR3 contains 16 residues. The variable domain in full, completed from reference TRBV11-2 and TRBJ2-3, reads EAGVAQSPRYKIIEKRQSVAFWCNPISGHATLYWYQQILGQGPKLLIQFQNNGVVDDSQLPKDRFSAERLKGVDSTLKIQPAKLEDSAVYLCASSQGVQYPTDTQYFGPGTRLTVL.

DNA of the CDR3: TGTGCCAGCAGCGGGACACAAGAGACCCAGTACTTC. This gives the protein CASSGTQETQYF. This sequence joins TRBV2 and TRBJ2-5; D perhaps matches TRBD1 (6 bases). The germline V and J ends were trimmed by 6 bases and 2 bases, with 7 bases remaining between them. CDR1 is SNHLY and CDR2 is FYNNEI in the germline V gene. There are 12 residues in the CDR3. Variable domain in full (rest from reference TRBV2 and TRBJ2-5): EPEVTQTPSHQVTQMGQEVILRCVPISNHLYFYWYRQILGQKVEFLVSFYNNEISEKSEIFDDQFSVERPDGSNFTLKIRSTKLEDSAMYFCASSGTQETQYFGPGTRLLVL.

The chain has TRBV2 and TRBJ2-5; D call uncertain. V lost 5 bases and J lost 3, with 4 bases in between. Germline lookup yields CDR1 SNHLY and CDR2 FYNNEI. The CDR3 loop spans 11 amino acids. CDR3 protein: CASSFEETQYF. CDR3 nucleotide sequence: TGTGCCAGCAGTTTCGAAGAGACCCAGTACTTC. The whole variable domain, remainder taken from reference TRBV2 and TRBJ2-5, is EPEVTQTPSHQVTQMGQEVILRCVPISNHLYFYWYRQILGQKVEFLVSFYNNEISEKSEIFDDQFSVERPDGSNFTLKIRSTKLEDSAMYFCASSFEETQYFGPGTRLLVL.

This sequence joins TRBV18 and TRBJ2-1, with 8 bases lining up with TRBD2. The germline V gene has CDR1 KGHSH and CDR2 LQKENI. Trimming took 4 bases from V and 7 from J; bases not matched to a gene: 6. The CDR3 consists of 14 residues. CDR3 sequence: CASSLLAGPNEQFF. As DNA, the CDR3 is TGTGCCAGCTCACTCTTAGCGGGACCGAATGAGCAGTTCTTC. The variable domain in full, completed from reference TRBV18 and TRBJ2-1, reads NAGVMQNPRHLVRRRGQEARLRCSPMKGHSHVYWYRQLPEEGLKFMVYLQKENIIDESGMPKERFSAEFPKEGPSILRIQQVVRGDSAAYFCASSLLAGPNEQFFGPGTRLTVL.